Listed below are T cell receptor beta chains from one sample, sequenced in a study of OX40 agonist ivuxolimab in advanced cancers. The protocol was immunoSEQ multiplex PCR, while the TCRdb copy is restricted to in-frame clones and leaves out a portion. Among around 72,000 clones listed, roughly 84% were seen once. Sample: CD4+ or CD8+ T cells sorted from blood, taken in a trial of the OX40 agonist ivuxolimab. These receptors came from an adult with an advanced solid tumor such as melanoma, head and neck, liver or kidney cancer. Both conserved end residues are part of each CDR3. Fields, in order: clone size, D gene, J gene, V gene, CDR3 protein, CDR3 DNA. The D gene is left open where the match is weak. Clone size is given for some rows only: seen once, a few or many times, or a class if the clone is expanded.

clone size: -; D gene: -; J gene: TRBJ2-1; V gene: TRBV19; CDR3 protein: CASSVRTWDEQFF; CDR3 DNA: TGTGCCAGTAGCGTCCGGACCTGGGATGAGCAGTTCTTC
clone size: -; D gene: -; J gene: TRBJ2-5; V gene: TRBV2; CDR3 protein: CASSRLGPGGRETQYF; CDR3 DNA: TGTGCCAGCAGTCGACTGGGACCTGGAGGGCGAGAGACCCAGTACTTC
clone size: -; D gene: TRBD1; J gene: TRBJ1-3; V gene: TRBV7-6; CDR3 protein: CASSPGQAAGNTIYF; CDR3 DNA: TGTGCCAGCAGCCCCGGACAGGCTGCTGGAAACACCATATATTTT
clone size: -; D gene: -; J gene: TRBJ1-2; V gene: TRBV29-1; CDR3 protein: CSVVGSGNYGYTF; CDR3 DNA: TGCAGCGTTGTGGGGAGCGGCAACTATGGCTACACCTTC
clone size: -; D gene: TRBD1; J gene: TRBJ1-6; V gene: TRBV6-6; CDR3 protein: CASSYLSRGLSPLHF; CDR3 DNA: TGTGCCAGCAGTTACCTAAGCAGGGGGCTTTCACCCCTCCACTTT
clone size: -; D gene: TRBD1; J gene: TRBJ1-3; V gene: TRBV28; CDR3 protein: CASTNPGGPLSGNTIYF; CDR3 DNA: TGTGCCAGCACGAACCCAGGGGGTCCCCTCTCTGGAAACACCATATATTTT
clone size: -; D gene: TRBD2; J gene: TRBJ2-3; V gene: TRBV5-1; CDR3 protein: CASSPPTSGFGGADTQYF; CDR3 DNA: TGCGCCAGCAGTCCTCCGACTAGCGGGTTCGGTGGCGCAGATACGCAGTATTTT
clone size: -; D gene: TRBD2; J gene: TRBJ2-5; V gene: TRBV15; CDR3 protein: CATSSQAGGYQETQYF; CDR3 DNA: TGTGCCACCAGCAGCCAAGCGGGGGGGTACCAAGAGACCCAGTACTTC
clone size: -; D gene: -; J gene: TRBJ1-2; V gene: TRBV6-5; CDR3 protein: CASSYSMGVGGYTF; CDR3 DNA: TGTGCCAGCAGTTACTCGATGGGGGTAGGAGGCTACACCTTC
clone size: few; D gene: -; J gene: TRBJ2-1; V gene: TRBV11-2; CDR3 protein: CASSGPGNEQFF; CDR3 DNA: TGTGCCAGCAGCGGTCCCGGCAATGAGCAGTTCTTC
clone size: -; D gene: -; J gene: TRBJ2-1; V gene: TRBV19; CDR3 protein: CASSILGYNEQFF; CDR3 DNA: TGTGCCAGTAGTATATTAGGGTACAATGAGCAGTTCTTC
clone size: -; D gene: TRBD2; J gene: TRBJ2-3; V gene: TRBV12-5; CDR3 protein: CASGFNSGMVTDTQYF; CDR3 DNA: TGTGCTAGTGGTTTCAATAGCGGGATGGTCACAGATACGCAGTATTTT
clone size: -; D gene: -; J gene: TRBJ1-1; V gene: TRBV4-2; CDR3 protein: CASSPESLRNTEAFF; CDR3 DNA: TGTGCCAGCAGCCCGGAGTCACTGCGGAACACTGAAGCTTTCTTT
clone size: -; D gene: TRBD2; J gene: TRBJ2-5; V gene: TRBV19; CDR3 protein: CASRHGGGQETQYF; CDR3 DNA: TGTGCCAGTAGACACGGCGGGGGCCAAGAGACCCAGTACTTC
clone size: -; D gene: TRBD1; J gene: TRBJ2-2; V gene: TRBV9; CDR3 protein: CASSVAAGTGVGELFF; CDR3 DNA: TGTGCCAGCAGCGTAGCCGCCGGGACAGGGGTTGGGGAGCTGTTTTTT
clone size: -; D gene: TRBD2; J gene: TRBJ2-7; V gene: TRBV5-4; CDR3 protein: CASSPLAGASGGEQYF; CDR3 DNA: TGTGCCAGCAGCCCCCTAGCGGGAGCCTCCGGGGGAGAGCAGTACTTC
clone size: -; D gene: -; J gene: TRBJ1-1; V gene: TRBV5-4; CDR3 protein: CASSRLTRDTEAFF; CDR3 DNA: TGTGCCAGCAGCCGTTTGACCAGGGACACTGAAGCTTTCTTT
clone size: -; D gene: TRBD1; J gene: TRBJ2-1; V gene: TRBV25-1; CDR3 protein: CASSFDRDYNEQFF; CDR3 DNA: TGTGCCAGCAGTTTTGACAGGGACTACAATGAGCAGTTCTTC
clone size: -; D gene: TRBD1; J gene: TRBJ2-2; V gene: TRBV4-1; CDR3 protein: CASSQPRGPNTGELFF; CDR3 DNA: TGCGCCAGCAGCCAACCCAGGGGGCCCAACACCGGGGAGCTGTTTTTT
clone size: -; D gene: TRBD1; J gene: TRBJ1-2; V gene: TRBV18; CDR3 protein: CASSPSIQGENGYTF; CDR3 DNA: TGTGCCAGCTCACCGTCAATACAGGGGGAAAATGGCTACACCTTC
clone size: -; D gene: -; J gene: TRBJ2-7; V gene: TRBV6-5; CDR3 protein: CASSEPRRVYEQYF; CDR3 DNA: TGTGCCAGCAGTGAGCCTCGGCGGGTCTACGAGCAGTACTTC
clone size: -; D gene: TRBD2; J gene: TRBJ2-2; V gene: TRBV27; CDR3 protein: CASSPRTSGRAGTGELFF; CDR3 DNA: TGTGCCAGCAGTCCCAGGACTAGCGGGAGGGCGGGCACCGGGGAGCTGTTTTTT
clone size: -; D gene: TRBD1; J gene: TRBJ2-3; V gene: TRBV19; CDR3 protein: CASKQGGAGDTQYF; CDR3 DNA: TGTGCCAGTAAGCAAGGGGGCGCGGGAGATACGCAGTATTTT
clone size: few; D gene: TRBD2; J gene: TRBJ2-1; V gene: TRBV29-1; CDR3 protein: CSVRGSSGEQFF; CDR3 DNA: TGCAGCGTTCGTGGTTCTAGCGGCGAGCAGTTCTTC
clone size: -; D gene: TRBD1; J gene: TRBJ2-7; V gene: TRBV28; CDR3 protein: CASSLYRGPSYEQYF; CDR3 DNA: TGTGCCAGCAGTCTATACAGGGGGCCCTCCTACGAGCAGTACTTC
clone size: -; D gene: TRBD1; J gene: TRBJ2-6; V gene: TRBV19; CDR3 protein: CATLDRGSGANVLTF; CDR3 DNA: TGTGCCACACTGGACAGGGGCTCGGGGGCCAACGTCCTGACTTTC
clone size: -; D gene: -; J gene: TRBJ1-2; V gene: TRBV10-1; CDR3 protein: CASSTGQGTGGYTF; CDR3 DNA: TGCGCCAGCAGTACCGGGCAGGGGACGGGCGGCTACACCTTC
clone size: -; D gene: -; J gene: TRBJ2-7; V gene: TRBV9; CDR3 protein: CASSVRSGFSYEQYF; CDR3 DNA: TGTGCCAGCAGCGTACGGAGCGGTTTTTCCTACGAGCAGTACTTC
clone size: once; D gene: TRBD2; J gene: TRBJ2-1; V gene: TRBV6-1; CDR3 protein: CASSSGGGNEQFF; CDR3 DNA: TGTGCCAGCAGCTCCGGGGGAGGGAATGAGCAGTTCTTC
clone size: -; D gene: -; J gene: TRBJ2-2; V gene: TRBV2; CDR3 protein: CASSEGSDTGELFF; CDR3 DNA: TGTGCCAGCAGTGAAGGCAGCGACACCGGGGAGCTGTTTTTT
clone size: -; D gene: -; J gene: TRBJ2-3; V gene: TRBV19; CDR3 protein: CASSRIRQSSTDTQYF; CDR3 DNA: TGTGCCAGTAGCCGTATCCGCCAATCTAGCACAGATACGCAGTATTTT
clone size: once; D gene: -; J gene: TRBJ1-1; V gene: TRBV28; CDR3 protein: CASSFANTEAFF; CDR3 DNA: TGTGCCAGCAGTTTTGCCAACACTGAAGCTTTCTTT
clone size: -; D gene: TRBD1; J gene: TRBJ1-5; V gene: TRBV19; CDR3 protein: CASNPSTGGYQPQHF; CDR3 DNA: TGTGCCAGTAATCCCTCAACAGGGGGCTATCAGCCCCAGCATTTT
clone size: -; D gene: TRBD1; J gene: TRBJ2-1; V gene: TRBV6-1; CDR3 protein: CASRGQGYNEQFF; CDR3 DNA: TGTGCCAGCAGGGGACAGGGGTACAATGAGCAGTTCTTC
clone size: -; D gene: -; J gene: TRBJ1-2; V gene: TRBV9; CDR3 protein: CASDGYTF; CDR3 DNA: TGTGCCAGCGATGGCTACACCTTC
clone size: -; D gene: TRBD1; J gene: TRBJ1-4; V gene: TRBV5-4; CDR3 protein: CASSLDRGIEKLFF; CDR3 DNA: TGTGCCAGCAGCTTGGACAGGGGGATTGAAAAACTGTTTTTT
clone size: -; D gene: -; J gene: TRBJ2-7; V gene: TRBV21-1; CDR3 protein: CASSKAPPTYEQYF; CDR3 DNA: TGTGCCAGCAGCAAAGCCCCCCCCACCTACGAGCAGTACTTC
clone size: -; D gene: -; J gene: TRBJ2-1; V gene: TRBV18; CDR3 protein: CASSPPVAANSYNEQFF; CDR3 DNA: TGTGCCAGCTCACCACCGGTTGCAGCGAACTCCTACAATGAGCAGTTCTTC
clone size: -; D gene: -; J gene: TRBJ1-6; V gene: TRBV6-1; CDR3 protein: CASSEVSRQESPLHF; CDR3 DNA: TGTGCCAGCAGTGAAGTGTCGAGACAGGAATCACCCCTCCACTTT
clone size: -; D gene: -; J gene: TRBJ1-4; V gene: TRBV19; CDR3 protein: CASSISLGATNEKLFF; CDR3 DNA: TGTGCCAGTAGTATAAGTCTGGGGGCAACTAATGAAAAACTGTTTTTT
clone size: -; D gene: TRBD2; J gene: TRBJ2-1; V gene: TRBV15; CDR3 protein: CATSRTSGSYNGQFF; CDR3 DNA: TGTGCCACCAGCAGGACTAGCGGCTCCTACAATGGGCAGTTCTTC
clone size: few; D gene: TRBD1; J gene: TRBJ1-1; V gene: TRBV6-5; CDR3 protein: CASSLDRGRGTEAFF; CDR3 DNA: TGTGCCAGCAGTCTCGACAGGGGAAGAGGCACTGAAGCTTTCTTT